This T cell receptor (beta chain) comes out of a study of vaccination effects on CD4 cells after COVID-19. Study-wide findings and caveats: Healthy vaccinees' vaccine-induced clones included only 1 of 255 cross-reacting with common cold coronaviruses. Small numbers of convalescent patients limited the study. It also lacked early post-infection timepoints.

TCRdb's copy holds only in-frame clones and misses some; the assay was immunoSEQ multiplex PCR. The sample gives over 55,000 clones, 75% to 85% of which show up once; roughly 2.7% is in the top ten. Viral peptide pools were used in the ViraFEST assay to expand antigen-specific CD4+ T cells, and sequencing came afterward. Between days 9 and 11 of culture, CD4+ T cells were separated out. After around 2 million PBMC were placed in each well, they were cultured with approximately 10 IU/ml IL-2 and approximately 9.4 ug/ml peptides. This clone was recorded a few times. The antigen is undetermined. Germline V gene sequence: CDR1 SGHVS, CDR2 FQNEAQ. V was cut by 5 bases and J by 9 bases, with 23 bases left in between. CDR3 length equals 15 residues.

J is TRBJ2-7 and V is TRBV7-8; TRBD1 or TRBD2 may be the D gene (5 bases each). The sequence was obtained from a human donor who received a COVID-19 vaccine. The specimen comprised CD4+ T cells from PBMCs cultured with HCoV-229E spike peptides, sampled before COVID-19 vaccination. CDR3 coding DNA: TGTGCCAGCAGCCCGCACTCCCGGGACCGGGTATGGCAGTACGTC. Translating it yields CASSPHSRDRVWQYV.